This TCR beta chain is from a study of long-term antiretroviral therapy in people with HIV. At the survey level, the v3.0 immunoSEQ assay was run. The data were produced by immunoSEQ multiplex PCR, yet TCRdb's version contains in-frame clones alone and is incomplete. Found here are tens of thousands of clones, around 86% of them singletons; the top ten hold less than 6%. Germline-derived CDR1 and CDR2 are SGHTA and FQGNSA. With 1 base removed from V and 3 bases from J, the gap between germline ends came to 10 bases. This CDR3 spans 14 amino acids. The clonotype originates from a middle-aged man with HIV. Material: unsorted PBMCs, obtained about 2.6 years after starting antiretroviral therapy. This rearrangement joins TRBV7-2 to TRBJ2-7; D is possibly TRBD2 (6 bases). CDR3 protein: CASSLGSGDYEQYF. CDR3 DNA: TGTGCCAGCAGCTTAGGTAGCGGAGACTACGAGCAGTACTTC.